The next 9 T cell receptor beta chains were all read from a single sample in a study of T-cell memory formation after mild COVID-19. One entry per CDR3 protein results from TCRdb running MiXCR on the 5' RACE reads. In the table there are some 210,000 distinct CDR3 sequences, approximately 20% of which are singletons. The source material was PBMCs or a T cell subset sorted from them (not recorded which). The receptor set was obtained from an adult woman who had mild COVID-19 (a few samples of this study predate the infection). Cell type and time point are not known.

The chain is built from TRBV4-1 and TRBJ2-5, with D perhaps matching TRBD1 (6 bases). CDR3 size: 15 residues. Trimming pared 1 base from V and 5 bases from J, leaving 14 bases between. Germline loops: CDR1 MGHRA, CDR2 YSYEKL. The CDR3 sequence: CASSQGPDRQETQYF. CDR3 DNA sequence: TGCGCCAGCAGCCAAGGACCGGACAGACAGGAGACCCAGTACTTC.

The CDR3 is CATGGHETQYF. The CDR3 DNA reads TGTGCCACAGGGGGGCACGAGACCCAGTACTTC. The chain employs TRBV24-1 and TRBJ2-5; the D call may be TRBD1 or TRBD2 (6 bases each). This CDR3 is 11 amino acids long. Looked up from germline, CDR1 is KGHDR and CDR2 is SFDVKD. V was shortened by 10 bases and J by 5 bases, with 10 bases between the two germline ends.

The V and J genes are TRBV24-1 and TRBJ2-7, with D tentatively TRBD1 (5 bases). V lost 4 bases to trimming and J lost 5 bases, with 5 bases between them. Germline assignment: CDR1 KGHDR and CDR2 SFDVKD. The CDR3 consists of 11 residues. The CDR3: CATSDRDEQYF. CDR3 DNA: TGTGCCACCAGTGACAGGGACGAGCAGTACTTC.

This chain links TRBV12-3 or TRBV12-4 with TRBJ1-1; 7 bases align to TRBD1. The V gene end was trimmed by 7 bases and the J gene end by 5 bases; junction bases not matched to a gene: 10. CDR3 size: 14 residues. Written as DNA, the CDR3 is TGTGCCAGCATCCCGACAGGGAAGTCAACTGAAGCTTTCTTT. Translating it yields CASIPTGKSTEAFF.

This clonotype was seen only a few times. The chain combines TRBV7-9 with TRBJ2-1, with D unclear. V was cut by 4 bases and J by 8 bases, with 9 bases left in between. Germline CDR1 SEHNR, CDR2 FQNEAQ (reference sequence). This CDR3 is 12 amino acids long. CDR3: CASSSGWYEQFF. CDR3 sequence (DNA): TGTGCCAGCAGCTCCGGATGGTATGAGCAGTTCTTC.

The V gene is TRBV7-2, the J gene TRBJ2-5, with 12 bases identical to TRBD2. The germline CDR1 and CDR2 sequences are SGHTA and FQGNSA. Trimming at V came to 5 bases and at J to 2 bases, leaving 6 bases not matched to a gene. CDR3 length: 16 amino acids. The CDR3, as DNA: TGTGCCAGCAGCACAGGACTAGCGGGAAGTCAAGAGACCCAGTACTTC. It translates to CASSTGLAGSQETQYF.

The chain joins TRBV6-2 or TRBV6-3 to TRBJ2-7; no clear D gene. V gave up 6 bases and J gave up 4 bases, with 13 bases separating them. Germline CDR1 reads MNHEY; CDR2 reads SVGEGT. The CDR3 runs 13 residues. The CDR3, as DNA: TGTGCCAGCAGCCCCCAGGCTAGATACGAGCAGTACTTC. Protein sequence: CASSPQARYEQYF.

The chain carries TRBV7-8 and TRBJ2-1; 7 bases line up with TRBD2. This CDR3 spans 15 amino acids. The V gene end was trimmed by 6 bases and the J gene end by 2 bases; junction bases not matched to a gene: 7. Germline V gene lookup returns CDR1 SGHVS and CDR2 FQNEAQ. The CDR3: CASSQTAGTYNEQFF. As DNA, the CDR3 is TGTGCCAGCAGTCAAACAGCGGGAACCTACAATGAGCAGTTCTTC.

The chain has TRBV4-1 and TRBJ1-4; D not certain. The germline V gene has CDR1 MGHRA and CDR2 YSYEKL. V dropped 0 bases and J dropped 0 bases, with 8 bases sitting between them. This CDR3 comprises 16 residues. CDR3 region: CASSQDPASTNEKLFF. The CDR3 DNA follows: TGCGCCAGCAGCCAAGATCCGGCGTCAACTAATGAAAAACTGTTTTTT.